Listed here are 19 T cell receptor beta chains from one sample, sequenced in a study of cytomegalovirus exposure and HLA in healthy donors. Researchers ran the PCR with 60 Vbeta and 13 Jbeta primers. The protocol was immunoSEQ multiplex PCR, while the TCRdb copy is restricted to in-frame clones and leaves out a portion. The data hold around 65,000 clones, with 85% observed a single time. Sequences were obtained from PBMCs. These receptors were collected from a female donor in good health and CMV-seronegative.

The rearrangement joins TRBV6-5 to TRBJ1-6, with 8 bases lining up with TRBD1. V shed 6 bases, J shed 10 bases, and the junction held 8 bases outside the gene matches. This CDR3 is 14 amino acids long. The germline gives CDR1 MNHEY, CDR2 SVGAGI. Written as DNA, the CDR3 is TGTGCCAGCAGCCGTGGACAGGGCGCATCACCCCTCCACTTT. This sequence encodes CASSRGQGASPLHF.

The chain carries TRBV28 and TRBJ1-6; D not resolved. V was shortened by 7 bases and J by 7 bases, with 11 bases between the two germline ends. Germline V CDR1 and CDR2: MDHEN, SYDVKM. This CDR3 has 13 amino acids. The CDR3, as DNA: TGTGCCAGCAAAGACACCCTAAATTCACCCCTCCACTTT. Translating gives CASKDTLNSPLHF.

J is TRBJ2-7 and V is TRBV19; perhaps TRBD2 as D (5 bases). This CDR3 has 16 residues. Trimming removed 1 base from V and 0 bases from J, with 13 bases in between. CDR1 LNHDA and CDR2 SQIVND come from the germline V gene (reference sequence). The CDR3 DNA follows: TGTGCCAGTAGTATAGGCGGCGGGCAATACTCCTACGAGCAGTACTTC. Its translation is CASSIGGGQYSYEQYF.

To note about this clone: A junction boundary mismatches the germline segment, possibly from a read error. The chain links TRBV7-9 to TRBJ1-5; a weak D match, TRBD1 (5 bases). The germline gives CDR1 SEHNR, CDR2 FQNEAQ (reference sequence). This CDR3 is 13 amino acids long. In DNA form, the CDR3 reads TGTTCCAGCAGCGCAGGCGACAGCCTACCCCAGCATTTT. This sequence encodes CSSSAGDSLPQHF.

This clone was counted only a few times. The gene calls are TRBV11-1 and TRBJ2-1, with TRBD1 matching 9 bases. Germline V CDR1 and CDR2: SGHAT, FQDESV (reference sequence). This CDR3 has 18 residues. With 1 base clipped from V and 7 bases from J, the junction kept 14 bases outside the gene matches. CDR3 DNA sequence: TGTGCCAGCAGCTTAGTTGGGCCGCAGGGGACAGGGATAAATGAGCAGTTCTTC. Protein sequence: CASSLVGPQGTGINEQFF. The full variable domain, with the rest looked up from reference TRBV11-1 and TRBJ2-1, is EAEVAQSPRYKITEKSQAVAFWCDPISGHATLYWYRQILGQGPELLVQFQDESVVDDSQLPKDRFSAERLKGVDSTLKIQPAELGDSAMYLCASSLVGPQGTGINEQFFGPGTRLTVL.

The chain links TRBV27 to TRBJ2-2, with 16 nucleotides matching TRBD2. V lost 5 bases to trimming and J lost 5 bases; unmatched junction nucleotides: 11. The CDR3 totals 19 residues. Germline V gene data show CDR1 as MNHEY and CDR2 as SMNVEV (reference sequence). The CDR3 nucleotides read TGTGCCAGCAGTAGAGAGACACCGGGACTAGCGGGAGGGACCGGGGAGCTGTTTTTT. Translating gives CASSRETPGLAGGTGELFF.

The V call is TRBV30, the J call TRBJ2-5; 9 bases line up with TRBD2. The J segment lost 4 bases and the V segment lost 2 bases, leaving 2 bases of the junction unmatched. Germline values: CDR1 GTSNPN, CDR2 SVGIG (reference sequence). The CDR3 is 13 amino acids. This CDR3 is CAWSTLAGETQYF. In nucleotides, the CDR3 is TGTGCCTGGAGTACACTAGCGGGAGAGACCCAGTACTTC.

V is TRBV7-9 and J is TRBJ2-1; the match to TRBD2 covers 10 bases. The V segment lost 5 bases and the J segment 1 base; nucleotides outside the gene matches: 5. The germline gives CDR1 SEHNR, CDR2 FQNEAQ (reference sequence). CDR3 length: 16 amino acids. The CDR3: CASSGWTSGSYNEQFF. The CDR3 DNA sequence: TGTGCCAGCAGCGGTTGGACTAGCGGTTCCTACAATGAGCAGTTCTTC.

J is TRBJ2-7 and V is TRBV15, with D tentatively TRBD2 (5 bases). The CDR3 spans 15 residues. Trimming removed 5 bases at V and 3 bases at J, with 17 bases between. Germline CDR1 reads LNHNV; CDR2 reads YYDKDF (reference sequence). The chain's CDR3 is CATSPRAANHYEQYF. As DNA, the CDR3 is TGTGCCACCAGCCCGAGGGCAGCTAACCACTACGAGCAGTACTTC.

The V and J genes are TRBV25-1 and TRBJ2-5; 13 nucleotides agree with TRBD2. This CDR3 spans 15 amino acids. Germline lookup yields CDR1 MGHDK and CDR2 SYGVNS. The V segment lost 2 bases and the J segment 7 bases; nucleotides outside the gene matches: 4. CDR3 amino acids: CASSEGLAGAGTQYF. The CDR3 coding sequence is TGTGCCAGCAGTGAAGGACTAGCGGGGGCTGGGACCCAGTACTTC. Complete variable domain (other parts from reference TRBV25-1 and TRBJ2-5): EADIYQTPRYLVIGTGKKITLECSQTMGHDKMYWYQQDPGMELHLIHYSYGVNSTEKGDLSSESTVSRIRTEHFPLTLESARPSHTSQYLCASSEGLAGAGTQYFGPGTRLLVL.

The chain joins TRBV15 to TRBJ2-1; 8 nucleotides match TRBD2. This CDR3 is built from 15 residues. V shed 2 bases and J 4 bases; nucleotides not matched to a gene: 4. In germline, CDR1 is LNHNV, CDR2 YYDKDF (reference sequence). In nucleotides, the CDR3 is TGTGCCACCAGCAGAAAACTAGCGGATTACAATGAGCAGTTCTTC. Translation gives CATSRKLADYNEQFF.

The chain recombines TRBV5-5 with TRBJ1-6, with D unresolved. V shed 5 bases and J shed 8 bases, with 29 bases lying between them. This CDR3 contains 19 residues. Germline V gene lookup returns CDR1 SGHKS and CDR2 YYEKEE (reference sequence). CDR3 sequence reads: CASRALLPLRGNLDSPLHF. CDR3 coding DNA: TGTGCCAGCAGAGCCCTACTTCCCCTTAGAGGCAATCTGGATTCACCCCTCCACTTT.

The V call is TRBV6-1, the J call TRBJ2-1; 14 nucleotides line up with TRBD2. The germline V gene has CDR1 MNHNS and CDR2 SASEGT. The V and J ends lost 4 bases and 8 bases, in that order; junction bases with no gene match: 7. This CDR3 contains 16 residues. Here the CDR3 DNA reads TGTGCCAGCAGTGCGACTAGCGGGGGGGCGCCGCATGAGCAGTTCTTC. This encodes CASSATSGGAPHEQFF.

V is TRBV9 and J is TRBJ2-2; D gene ambiguous. Germline values: CDR1 SGDLS, CDR2 YYNGEE. The CDR3 covers 14 residues. V lost 6 bases to trimming and J lost 3 bases, with 12 bases between them. CDR3 DNA: TGTGCCAGCAAGGATAGCTTCGACACCGGGGAGCTGTTTTTT. This gives the protein CASKDSFDTGELFF.

The gene calls are TRBV28 and TRBJ2-5; D possibly corresponds to TRBD2 (5 bases). V gave up 8 bases and J gave up 8 bases, with 15 bases separating them. This CDR3 region has 12 residues. Germline V gene lookup returns CDR1 MDHEN and CDR2 SYDVKM. CDR3 sequence (DNA): TGTGCCAGCTCGTACGGGGAAGCAACCCAGTACTTC. Its protein product is CASSYGEATQYF.

Only one count was recorded for this clone. The V call is TRBV28, the J call TRBJ2-1; D is uncertain. The ends were cut back, 2 bases at V and 9 bases at J, with 11 bases in the middle. Germline V lookup: CDR1 MDHEN, CDR2 SYDVKM. The CDR3 runs to 13 residues. The CDR3 spells CASSLGRSGEQFF. CDR3 DNA sequence: TGTGCCAGCAGTTTAGGGCGATCAGGTGAGCAGTTCTTC.

The chain couples TRBV6-5 to TRBJ1-5, with a possible D match to TRBD1 (6 bases). In germline, CDR1 is MNHEY, CDR2 SVGAGI. Trimming removed 6 bases from V and 4 bases from J, with 13 bases in between. The CDR3 extends over 14 amino acids. The CDR3 coding sequence is TGTGCCAGCAGGACGGGGGGGGCTAATCAGCCCCAGCATTTT. Amino acid sequence: CASRTGGANQPQHF.

This clone has just a few counts. V and J are TRBV5-1 and TRBJ2-5, with TRBD1 matching 9 bases. Per germline, CDR1 SGHRS and CDR2 YFSETQ. CDR3 length equals 13 residues. Trimming removed 4 bases from V and 3 bases from J; junction bases left unmatched: 1. This CDR3 reads CASSRQGEETQYF. The CDR3 region has the DNA TGCGCCAGCAGCCGACAGGGGGAAGAGACCCAGTACTTC.

The chain combines TRBV5-1 with TRBJ2-7; D not certain. The CDR3 covers 17 residues. Deletions cut 8 bases from V and 4 bases from J, with 28 bases between. Germline V gene data show CDR1 as SGHRS and CDR2 as YFSETQ. The CDR3 protein is CASSPRRNTPSLYEQYF. The CDR3 DNA is TGCGCCAGTTCCCCCAGAAGAAACACCCCCTCTTTGTACGAGCAGTACTTC.